Presented here are 23 T cell receptor beta chains from one specimen sequenced in a study of T cell responses to AZD1222 COVID-19 vaccine. Generated by immunoSEQ multiplex PCR, the TCRdb table keeps only in-frame clones and is missing some. The sample records some 110,000 clones, about 90% being singletons. Sequenced material: peripheral blood, taken 28 days after the second AZD1222 dose. These receptors all stem from an adult who received the AZD1222 COVID-19 vaccine.

The rearrangement uses TRBV2 and TRBJ1-6, with no clear D. V was clipped by 2 bases and J by 0 bases, with 8 bases between them. The CDR3 has 16 residues. The germline CDR1 and CDR2 sequences are SNHLY and FYNNEI. CDR3 coding DNA: TGTGCCAGCAGTGAACGGGAGAGCTCCTATAATTCACCCCTCCACTTT. This codes for CASSERESSYNSPLHF.

This chain uses TRBV5-4 with TRBJ2-1; 7 positions agree with TRBD2. Per germline, CDR1 SGHNT and CDR2 YYREEE (reference sequence). CDR3 size: 13 residues. Trimming took 4 bases from V and 10 from J; bases not matched to a gene: 8. The CDR3 nucleotides are TGTGCCAGCAGCCCCTGGACTAGAGGCGAGCAGTTCTTC. It codes for CASSPWTRGEQFF.

The rearrangement joins TRBV28 to TRBJ2-7, with 8 positions matching TRBD1. J lost 2 bases, V lost 2 bases, and 5 bases had no gene match. CDR3 length: 15 residues. Per the germline V gene, CDR1 is MDHEN and CDR2 is SYDVKM. CDR3 in DNA: TGTGCCAGCAGTTTAGTACCAGGGGGCCCCTACGAGCAGTACTTC. Protein product: CASSLVPGGPYEQYF.

The chain employs TRBV6-1 and TRBJ1-1; D is unclear. Trimming removed 2 bases at V and 9 bases at J, with 7 bases between. Germline CDR1 reads MNHNS; CDR2 reads SASEGT. The CDR3 runs 11 residues. CDR3 coding DNA: TGTGCCAGCAGTGAAACAGAAAAAGCTTTCTTT. Translating gives CASSETEKAFF.

The rearrangement uses TRBV4-1 and TRBJ1-2; D is possibly TRBD1 (6 bases). V lost 4 bases, J lost 3 bases, and 12 bases lay in between. The CDR3 consists of 14 residues. Germline CDR1 MGHRA, CDR2 YSYEKL. The CDR3 loop is CASSPQRGHYGYTF. CDR3 bases: TGCGCCAGCAGCCCACAGCGGGGGCACTATGGCTACACCTTC.

The chain couples TRBV15 to TRBJ2-5; D remains unclear. Trimming left V 0 bases short and J 4 bases short, with 3 bases between. This CDR3 is 12 amino acids long. CDR1 and CDR2 (germline): LNHNV, YYDKDF (reference sequence). The CDR3 is CATSRDSETQYF. Here the CDR3 DNA reads TGTGCCACCAGCAGAGATTCAGAGACCCAGTACTTC.

The chain uses TRBV27 and TRBJ1-2; no clear D. V lost 3 bases and J lost 4, with 0 bases in between. The germline V gene has CDR1 MNHEY and CDR2 SMNVEV (reference sequence). The CDR3 has 10 residues. The CDR3 DNA is TGTGCCAGCAGTTTCTATGGCTACACCTTC. It specifies CASSFYGYTF.

The chain joins TRBV5-5 to TRBJ2-2; unclear D gene. Germline V gives CDR1 SGHKS, CDR2 YYEKEE (reference sequence). Deletions cut 0 bases from V and 6 bases from J, with 9 bases between. This CDR3 has 14 residues. CDR3 nucleotides: TGTGCCAGCAGCTTGGGCCCGCAGGCCGGGGAGCTGTTTTTT. Amino acid sequence: CASSLGPQAGELFF.

The gene calls are TRBV11-2 and TRBJ1-2; the D is unclear. The CDR3 runs to 16 residues. The germline V gene has CDR1 SGHAT and CDR2 FQNNGV. Trimming removed 5 bases from V and 3 bases from J, with 19 bases in between. CDR3 in amino acids: CASSTSMGSAYYGYTF. The CDR3, as DNA: TGTGCCAGCAGCACATCCATGGGCAGTGCCTACTATGGCTACACCTTC.

This chain connects TRBV7-9 to TRBJ2-3; tentative D call: TRBD2 (6 bases). Deletions cut 7 bases from V and 6 bases from J, with 17 bases between. Germline V gene data show CDR1 as SEHNR and CDR2 as FQNEAQ (reference sequence). The CDR3 is 14 amino acids. The chain's CDR3 is CASTPSGGMDTQYF. CDR3 bases: TGTGCCAGCACCCCGAGTGGGGGGATGGATACGCAGTATTTT.

V gene TRBV18 combines with J gene TRBJ2-1; unclear D gene. Germline V gene lookup returns CDR1 KGHSH and CDR2 LQKENI. The CDR3 has 14 residues. Trimming shortened V by 2 bases and J by 2 bases, and 7 bases separated the two germline ends. Here the CDR3 DNA reads TGTGCCAGCTCACCAACCCGAACCTACAATGAGCAGTTCTTC. This encodes CASSPTRTYNEQFF.

The chain has TRBV27 and TRBJ2-5; 10 nucleotides line up with TRBD2. The length of the CDR3 is 17 residues. Germline loops: CDR1 MNHEY, CDR2 SMNVEV (reference sequence). Losses at the gene ends were 2 bases for V and 4 bases for J; bases not matched to a gene: 10. CDR3 DNA: TGTGCCAGCAGTTTAAAAGCGGGAGGGATTTCGACAGAGACCCAGTACTTC. Protein sequence: CASSLKAGGISTETQYF.

The chain has TRBV5-6 and TRBJ1-5; D remains ambiguous. Per germline, CDR1 SGHDT and CDR2 YYEEEE. V lost 1 base, J lost 0 bases, and 11 bases lay in between. CDR3 size: 16 residues. The CDR3 sequence: CASSLRQAYSNQPQHF. For the CDR3, the DNA is TGTGCCAGCAGCTTGCGTCAGGCGTATAGCAATCAGCCCCAGCATTTT.

The chain recombines TRBV3-1 (or the pseudogene TRBV3-2) with TRBJ2-1, with TRBD2 matching 9 bases. V shed 4 bases, J shed 2 bases, and the junction held 9 bases outside the gene matches. CDR3 size: 17 residues. CDR1 LGHDT and CDR2 YNNKEL come from the germline V gene (reference sequence). CDR3 in DNA: TGTGCCAGCAGCCCCAGCGGGAGGACCCCCCCCTACAATGAGCAGTTCTTC. It specifies CASSPSGRTPPYNEQFF.

This clone showed up just once. V and J are TRBV23-1 and TRBJ1-4; unclear D gene. TRBV23-1 counts as an open reading frame of uncertain function. This CDR3 has 15 amino acids. V was pared by 0 bases and J by 3 bases, with 8 bases between. The CDR3 loop reads CASSQSKMANEKLFF. The CDR3, as DNA: TGCGCCAGCAGTCAATCGAAGATGGCTAATGAAAAACTGTTTTTT.

The chain carries TRBV6-4 and TRBJ2-3; maybe TRBD1 (6 bases). The V and J ends lost 0 bases and 4 bases respectively, with 14 bases between them. Germline lookup yields CDR1 MRHNA and CDR2 SNTAGT. This CDR3 comprises 16 residues. Here the CDR3 DNA reads TGTGCCAGCAGTGACTCAAAAACAGGGCCCGCAGATACGCAGTATTTT. Translated, it gives CASSDSKTGPADTQYF.

This rearrangement joins TRBV7-9 to TRBJ2-3; the match to TRBD1 covers 7 bases. Germline loops: CDR1 SEHNR, CDR2 FQNEAQ (reference sequence). The CDR3 spans 13 residues. With V trimmed by 8 bases and J by 4 bases, 6 bases remained unmatched. The CDR3 DNA sequence: TGTGCCAGCGGAGGCCAGGGGGCAGATACGCAGTATTTT. As protein: CASGGQGADTQYF.

The chain has TRBV28 and TRBJ1-1; no clear D gene. V was pared by 7 bases and J by 9 bases, with 18 bases between. CDR1 is MDHEN, CDR2 SYDVKM, per germline. The CDR3 sequence is 13 residues long. The CDR3 nucleotides are TGTGCCAGCATTCCGGGAAACTATGGTAAAGCTTTCTTT. It specifies CASIPGNYGKAFF.

The rearrangement joins TRBV28 to TRBJ2-7, with a tentative D call TRBD1 (6 bases). V lost 10 bases, J lost 4 bases, and 23 bases lay in between. CDR1 MDHEN and CDR2 SYDVKM come from the germline V gene. The CDR3 totals 15 residues. The CDR3 DNA is TGTGCCACCGTTGCCCCAGGGGCCTTCAGGTACGAGCAGTACTTC. Its protein is CATVAPGAFRYEQYF. Filled out from reference TRBV28 and TRBJ2-7, the complete variable domain reads DVKVTQSSRYLVKRTGEKVFLECVQDMDHENMFWYRQDPGLGLRLIYFSYDVKMKEKGDIPEGYSVSREKKERFSLILESASTNQTSMYLCATVAPGAFRYEQYFGPGTRLTVT.

V is TRBV4-2 and J is TRBJ1-1; D unresolved. With 0 bases removed from V and 5 bases from J, the gap between germline ends came to 10 bases. The germline CDR1 and CDR2 sequences are LGHNA and YNFKEQ. The CDR3 runs 14 residues. The CDR3 region is CASSQEGLGTEAFF. The CDR3 region has the DNA TGTGCCAGCAGCCAAGAGGGGTTGGGAACTGAAGCTTTCTTT.

The V call is TRBV28, the J call TRBJ1-3; D is unresolved. The CDR3 totals 13 residues. From germline, CDR1 is MDHEN and CDR2 SYDVKM. The ends were cut back, 3 bases at V and 4 bases at J, with 7 bases in the middle. CDR3 in DNA: TGTGCCAGCAGTTTCTTGGGGGGAAACACCATATATTTT. Translation gives CASSFLGGNTIYF.

The gene calls are TRBV5-6 and TRBJ1-5; a weak D match, TRBD1 (6 bases). The V gene lost 0 bases and the J gene lost 7 bases, with 8 bases spanning the gap. The length of the CDR3 is 13 residues. From germline, CDR1 is SGHDT and CDR2 YYEEEE. CDR3: CASSLGQAQPQHF. CDR3 DNA: TGTGCCAGCAGCTTGGGACAGGCCCAGCCCCAGCATTTT. The whole variable domain, remainder taken from reference TRBV5-6 and TRBJ1-5, is DAGVTQSPTHLIKTRGQQVTLRCSPKSGHDTVSWYQQALGQGPQFIFQYYEEEERQRGNFPDRFSGHQFPNYSSELNVNALLLGDSALYLCASSLGQAQPQHFGDGTRLSIL.

This clone has just one count. The V gene is TRBV7-2, the J gene TRBJ1-4; 7 nucleotides align to TRBD1. The CDR3 runs 16 residues. The germline V gene has CDR1 SGHTA and CDR2 FQGNSA. Trimming took 6 bases from V and 2 from J; bases not matched to a gene: 9. CDR3 sequence (DNA): TGTGCCAGCAGAGAGGGGGCAGGGTCCACTAATGAAAAACTGTTTTTT. Its protein product is CASREGAGSTNEKLFF.